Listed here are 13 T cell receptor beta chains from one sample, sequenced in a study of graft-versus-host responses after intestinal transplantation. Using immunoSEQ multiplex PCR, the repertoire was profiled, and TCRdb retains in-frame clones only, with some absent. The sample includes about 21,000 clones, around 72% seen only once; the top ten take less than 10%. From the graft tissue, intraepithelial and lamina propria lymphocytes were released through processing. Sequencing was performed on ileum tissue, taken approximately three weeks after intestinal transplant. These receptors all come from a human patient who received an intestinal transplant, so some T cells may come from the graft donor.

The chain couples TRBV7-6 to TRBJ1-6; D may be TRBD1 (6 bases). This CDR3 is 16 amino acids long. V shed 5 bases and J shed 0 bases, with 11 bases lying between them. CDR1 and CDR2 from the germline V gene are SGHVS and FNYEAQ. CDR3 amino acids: CASSATGSSYNSPLHF. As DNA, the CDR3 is TGTGCCAGCAGCGCCACAGGGAGCTCCTATAATTCACCCCTCCACTTT.

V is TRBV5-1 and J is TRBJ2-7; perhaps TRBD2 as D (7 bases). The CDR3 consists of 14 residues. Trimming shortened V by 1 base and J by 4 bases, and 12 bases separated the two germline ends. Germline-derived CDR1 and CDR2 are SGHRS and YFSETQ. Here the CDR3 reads CASSLSGGGYEQYF. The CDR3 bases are TGCGCCAGCAGCTTGTCGGGGGGCGGTTACGAGCAGTACTTC. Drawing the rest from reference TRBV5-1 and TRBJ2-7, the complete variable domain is KAGVTQTPRYLIKTRGQQVTLSCSPISGHRSVSWYQQTPGQGLQFLFEYFSETQRNKGNFPGRFSGRQFSNSRSEMNVSTLELGDSALYLCASSLSGGGYEQYFGPGTRLTVT.

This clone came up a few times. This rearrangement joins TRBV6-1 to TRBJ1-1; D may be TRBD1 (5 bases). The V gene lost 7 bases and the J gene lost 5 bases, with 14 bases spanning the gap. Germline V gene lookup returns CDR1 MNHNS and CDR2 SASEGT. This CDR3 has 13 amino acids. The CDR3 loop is CASNWGVRTEAFF. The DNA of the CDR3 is TGTGCCAGCAATTGGGGGGTTAGGACTGAAGCTTTCTTT.

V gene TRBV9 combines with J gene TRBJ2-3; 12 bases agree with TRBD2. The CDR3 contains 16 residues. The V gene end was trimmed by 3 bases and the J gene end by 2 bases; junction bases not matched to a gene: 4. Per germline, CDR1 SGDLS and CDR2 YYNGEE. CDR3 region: CASSATSGGYTDTQYF. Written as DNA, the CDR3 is TGTGCCAGCAGCGCAACTAGCGGGGGGTACACAGATACGCAGTATTTT.

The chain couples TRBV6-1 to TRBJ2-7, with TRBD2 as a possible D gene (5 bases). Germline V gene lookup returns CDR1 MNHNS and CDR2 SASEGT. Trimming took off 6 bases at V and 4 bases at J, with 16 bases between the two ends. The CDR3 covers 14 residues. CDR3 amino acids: CASSDIGSGYEQYF. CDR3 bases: TGTGCCAGCAGCGACATTGGGAGTGGGTACGAGCAGTACTTC.

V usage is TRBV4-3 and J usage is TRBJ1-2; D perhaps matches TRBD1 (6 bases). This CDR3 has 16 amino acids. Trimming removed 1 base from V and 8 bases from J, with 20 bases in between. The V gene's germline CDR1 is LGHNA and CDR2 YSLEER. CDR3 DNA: TGCGCCAGCAGCCAAGCCCCCTTGGGGACATTATTCGGCTACACCTTC. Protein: CASSQAPLGTLFGYTF.

As DNA, the CDR3 is TGTGCCAGCAGCTCGCTAGCGGGAGGGCCGATTAGAGAGACCCAGTACTTC. This sequence encodes CASSSLAGGPIRETQYF. The chain joins TRBV5-4 to TRBJ2-5, with 12 bases matching TRBD2. Germline-derived CDR1 and CDR2 are SGHNT and YYREEE (reference sequence). With 3 bases clipped from V and 4 bases from J, the junction kept 10 bases outside the gene matches. The CDR3 sequence is 17 residues long.

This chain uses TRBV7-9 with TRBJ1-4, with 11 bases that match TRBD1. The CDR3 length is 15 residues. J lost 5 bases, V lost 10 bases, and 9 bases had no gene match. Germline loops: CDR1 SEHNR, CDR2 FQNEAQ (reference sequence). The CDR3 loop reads CATGQGASGNEKLFF. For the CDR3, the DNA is TGTGCCACCGGACAGGGGGCGTCGGGGAATGAAAAACTGTTTTTT.

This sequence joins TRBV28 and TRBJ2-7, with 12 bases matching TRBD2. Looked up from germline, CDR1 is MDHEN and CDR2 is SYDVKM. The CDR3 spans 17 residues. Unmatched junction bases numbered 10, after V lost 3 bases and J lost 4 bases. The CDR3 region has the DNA TGTGCCAGCAGTTTCCCGACGACTAGCGGGAGTTGGTACGAGCAGTACTTC. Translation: CASSFPTTSGSWYEQYF.

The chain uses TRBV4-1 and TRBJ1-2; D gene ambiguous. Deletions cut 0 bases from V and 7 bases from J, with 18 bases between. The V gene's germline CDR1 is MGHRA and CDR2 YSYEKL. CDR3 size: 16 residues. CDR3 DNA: TGCGCCAGCAGCCAAGATTACGTTAACCGAGATTGTGGCTACACCTTC. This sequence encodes CASSQDYVNRDCGYTF.

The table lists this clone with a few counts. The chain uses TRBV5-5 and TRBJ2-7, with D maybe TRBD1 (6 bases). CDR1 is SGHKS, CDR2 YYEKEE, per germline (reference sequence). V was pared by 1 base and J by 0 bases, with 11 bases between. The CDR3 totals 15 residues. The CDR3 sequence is CASSLTGSLSYEQYF. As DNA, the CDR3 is TGTGCCAGCAGCTTGACAGGGTCCCTCTCCTACGAGCAGTACTTC.

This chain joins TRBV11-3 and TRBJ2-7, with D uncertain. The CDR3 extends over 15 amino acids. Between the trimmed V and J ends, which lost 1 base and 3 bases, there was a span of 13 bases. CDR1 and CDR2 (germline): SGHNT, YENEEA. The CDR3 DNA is TGTGCCAGCAGCTTAGGGTTTACGAGCTACTACGAGCAGTACTTC. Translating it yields CASSLGFTSYYEQYF.

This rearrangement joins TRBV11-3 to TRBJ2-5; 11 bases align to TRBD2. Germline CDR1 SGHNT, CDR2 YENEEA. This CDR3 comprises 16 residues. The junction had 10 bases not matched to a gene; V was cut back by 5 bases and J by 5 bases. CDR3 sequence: CASSAYLAGGMETQYF. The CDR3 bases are TGTGCCAGCAGCGCCTACCTAGCGGGAGGAATGGAGACCCAGTACTTC. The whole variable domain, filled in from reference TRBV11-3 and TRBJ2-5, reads EAGVVQSPRYKIIEKKQPVAFWCNPISGHNTLYWYLQNLGQGPELLIRYENEEAVDDSQLPKDRFSAERLKGVDSTLKIQPAELGDSAVYLCASSAYLAGGMETQYFGPGTRLLVL.